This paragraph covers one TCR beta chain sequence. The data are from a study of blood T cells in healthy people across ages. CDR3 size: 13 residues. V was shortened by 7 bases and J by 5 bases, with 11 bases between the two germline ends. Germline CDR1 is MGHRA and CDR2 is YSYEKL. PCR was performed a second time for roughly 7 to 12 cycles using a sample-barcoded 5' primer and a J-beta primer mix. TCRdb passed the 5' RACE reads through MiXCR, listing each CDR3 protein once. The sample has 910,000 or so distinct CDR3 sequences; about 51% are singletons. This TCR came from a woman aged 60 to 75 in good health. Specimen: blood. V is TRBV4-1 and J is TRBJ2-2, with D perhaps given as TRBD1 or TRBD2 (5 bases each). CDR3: CASNGARTGELFF. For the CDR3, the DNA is TGCGCCAGCAACGGGGCGAGGACCGGGGAGCTGTTTTTT.